This TCR beta chain was documented in a study of blood T cell repertoires in COVID-19 (dated by TCRdb to 2018 to 2021). The study in broad terms: Samples from collaborators originated in the United States, Italy and Spain and spanned both the acute and convalescent phases of COVID-19. The material from the prospective study consisted of cDNA or gDNA derived from T cells, B-cell-depleted T cells, or PBMCs. Subjects who had been exposed to COVID-19, were actively infected with it, or had recovered from it provided the deeply sampled blood TCRbeta repertoires that made up the dataset. The repertoires were released in a freely available public database meant as a resource for research on the immune response to SARS-CoV-2. The samples were drawn from the first 160 participants of the ongoing ImmuneRACE study and from 1,254 subjects provided by 6 global collaborators. Nearly every sample came with metadata listing a de-identified subject ID, COVID-19 status, age in years and sex. Where HLA class I and class II types were available, the types were taken from metadata supplied by the sample provider, not from assay-based typing.

General study outcomes and caveats: Clinical and demographic metadata were provided uncurated, with the amount varying by source and participant.

TCRbeta CDR3 regions were amplified from genomic DNA by means of the immunoSEQ Assay, a bias-controlled multiplex PCR. The authors processed their data as follows. Within the assay, amplification of reference gene primers was used to estimate how many nucleated cells each sample contained. To quantify the absolute abundance of each unique TCRbeta CDR3 rearrangement, sequence reads were collapsed and filtered. For each sample, productive Simpson clonality was calculated as the square root of Simpson's diversity index over productive rearrangements. This immuneACCESS table, as held by TCRdb, lists in-frame sequences with V and J called but not all clones. Of the missing ones, under half trace to an unresolved V gene in checked studies; the others have no known cause. The V and J calls and clone size were taken over from that table, and D and trimming were inferred from the DNA. The sample records about 110,000 clones, about nine tenths of which are singletons. Together, the top ten hold approximately 4.7% of the sample.

The collaborating institutions used their own protocols to collect whole blood in K2EDTA tubes. For TCRbeta analysis, collaborator samples were shipped as frozen whole blood, as isolated PBMCs, or as DNA extracted from either sample type. A note on this clone: Its antigen is not yet known. One base away there is no much larger clone; base qualities are not given.

V loses 1 base of germline sequence and J loses 5 bases, and the interval between the two ends is 12 bases. CDR1 and CDR2 are drawn from the germline V gene (reference sequence): SEHNR, FQNEAQ. From its cysteine to its phenylalanine, the CDR3 spans 14 amino acids. Only CDR3 DNA is held: 42 bases, read in frame from base 1. The rearrangement joined TRBV7-9 to TRBJ2-7; the D gene identity is not certain. Sequenced material: peripheral blood. This TCR was recovered from a man aged 35 to 55 with acute or convalescent COVID-19. The DNA sequence reads TGTGCCAGCAGCTTAGGCAGTACACCCCACGAGCAGTACTTC. Translated, this gives CASSLGSTPHEQYF. With all but the CDR3 taken from the reference TRBV7-9 and TRBJ2-7 genes, the full variable domain is: DTGVSQNPRHKITKRGQNVTFRCDPISEHNRLYWYRQTLGQGPEFLTYFQNEAQLEKSRLLSDRFSAERPKGSFSTLEIQRTEQGDSAMYLCASSLGSTPHEQYFGPGTRLTVT.